This T cell receptor beta chain was profiled in a study of T cell changes during pregnancy in multiple sclerosis. This CDR3 is 16 amino acids long. Germline V gene lookup returns CDR1 SGDLS and CDR2 YYNGEE. J lost 6 bases, V lost 1 base, and 12 bases had no gene match. Profiled with immunoSEQ multiplex PCR; TCRdb holds only in-frame clones, not every one. The profile shows about 44,000 clones, approximately 90% of them singletons. This sample comprised CD4+ T cells from peripheral blood mononuclear cells, obtained before pregnancy. The chain has TRBV9 and TRBJ1-1; 7 bases are a match to TRBD1. The receptor's source is a female donor with multiple sclerosis, enrolled in a pregnancy study. The CDR3 bases are TGTGCCAGCAGCGTACCACAGGGGACCCTCCCCGCTGAAGCTTTCTTT. Encoded protein: CASSVPQGTLPAEAFF.